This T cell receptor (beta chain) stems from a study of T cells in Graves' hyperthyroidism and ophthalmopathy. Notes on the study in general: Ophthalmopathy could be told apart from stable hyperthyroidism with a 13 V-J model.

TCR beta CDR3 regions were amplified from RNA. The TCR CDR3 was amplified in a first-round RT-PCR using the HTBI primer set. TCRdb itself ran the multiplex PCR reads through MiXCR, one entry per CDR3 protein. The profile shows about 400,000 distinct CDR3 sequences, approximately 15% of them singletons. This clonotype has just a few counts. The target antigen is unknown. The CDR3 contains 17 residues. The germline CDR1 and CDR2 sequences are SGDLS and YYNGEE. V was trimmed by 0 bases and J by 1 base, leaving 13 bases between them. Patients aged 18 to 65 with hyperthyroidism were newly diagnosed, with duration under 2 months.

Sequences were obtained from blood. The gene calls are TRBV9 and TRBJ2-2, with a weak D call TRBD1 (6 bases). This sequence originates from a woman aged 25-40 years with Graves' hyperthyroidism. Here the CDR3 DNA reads TGTGCCAGCAGCGTAGTAACTGGGACACTGAACACCGGGGAGCTGTTTTTT. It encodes CASSVVTGTLNTGELFF.